This entry is about one T cell receptor (beta chain). The antigen is undetermined. Germline loops: CDR1 SGDLS, CDR2 YYNGEE. The CDR3 runs to 12 residues. V lost 0 bases and J 6 bases, leaving 6 bases between the germline ends. This table comes from immunoSEQ multiplex PCR, and its TCRdb copy is limited to in-frame clones, with some not included. Found here are fewer than 400,000 clones, roughly 70% of them singletons; the top ten hold around 6.5%. This sample stems from a study of cytotoxic CD8 clonotypes in ibrutinib-treated CLL. Overall study results and limits: Sampling time points were not equivalent between sustained-remission and progressing patients.

The clonotype was recovered from a human donor with chronic lymphocytic leukemia. V and J are TRBV9 and TRBJ1-2, with unresolved D. Specimen: PBMCs, collected after 36 months of ibrutinib treatment. In DNA form, the CDR3 reads TGTGCCAGCAGCGTAGCTACCGATGGCTACACCTTC. Residues: CASSVATDGYTF. The complete variable domain, with remaining parts taken from reference TRBV9 and TRBJ1-2, reads DSGVTQTPKHLITATGQRVTLRCSPRSGDLSVYWYQQSLDQGLQFLIQYYNGEERAKGNILERFSAQQFPDLHSELNLSSLELGDSALYFCASSVATDGYTFGSGTRLTVV.